This T cell receptor beta chain was observed in a study of identical twins. Study results and caveats: For monozygotic twins, models underestimated out-of-frame TCR alpha sharing. Low generation probability was overrepresented in out-of-frame alpha sequences shared by twins. The conclusions drew on cross-sectional statistical analysis instead of tracking the same donors.

Healthy Caucasian individuals made up all the donors. Comment on this clonotype: Its specificity is unknown.

TCRdb re-called the 5' RACE reads with MiXCR, one entry per CDR3 protein. The sample records under 1 million distinct CDR3 sequences, roughly an eighth being singletons. The CDR3 is made up of 15 amino acids. V lost 6 bases, J lost 7 bases, and 13 bases stayed unmatched. The same data also went into a second study, on yellow fever vaccine responses in identical twins.

This clonotype was obtained from a young woman in good health. This chain uses TRBV12-3 or TRBV12-4 with TRBJ1-2; 8 bases agree with TRBD1. The sequencing input was PBMCs. As DNA, the CDR3 is TGTGCCAGCAGATCGGACAGGGCTTTGTCTGGTGGCTACACCTTC. As protein: CASRSDRALSGGYTF.